The 28 T cell receptor beta chains presented below share a single source sample, sequenced in a study of blood T cell repertoires in COVID-19. Some clones are missing from TCRdb's copy, which holds only in-frame ones; the method was immunoSEQ multiplex PCR. The table has 320,000 or so clones, roughly 89% seen once. The material sequenced was PBMCs or T cells enriched from blood (not recorded which). Every receptor here comes from a man aged 55-75 years who had recovered from COVID-19.

The chain uses TRBV5-1 and TRBJ2-5; 9 bases fit TRBD2. Germline V gives CDR1 SGHRS, CDR2 YFSETQ. CDR3 length: 15 residues. With V trimmed by 1 base and J by 2 bases, 3 bases remained unmatched. The CDR3 DNA sequence: TGCGCCAGCAGCTTGCCAGCGGGAGGTCAAGAGACCCAGTACTTC. It is translated as CASSLPAGGQETQYF.

The chain joins TRBV28 to TRBJ1-3, with a tentative D call TRBD1 (6 bases). With 6 bases removed from V and 0 bases from J, the gap between germline ends came to 15 bases. The germline gives CDR1 MDHEN, CDR2 SYDVKM. The CDR3 sequence is 16 residues long. Here the CDR3 reads CASSPGDASSGNTIYF. The DNA of the CDR3 is TGTGCCAGCAGCCCAGGGGACGCCAGCTCTGGAAACACCATATATTTT.

In DNA form, the CDR3 reads TGTGCCAGTAGCCAACCCCCGGGGCAGGGAGGAAAGCGGTATGAGACCCAGTACTTC. It codes for CASSQPPGQGGKRYETQYF. J is TRBJ2-5 and V is TRBV19; possibly TRBD2 for D (6 bases). The germline V gene has CDR1 LNHDA and CDR2 SQIVND (reference sequence). This CDR3 has 19 residues. The V end was cut by 6 bases, the J end by 5 bases, with 31 bases between.

The gene calls are TRBV6-2 or TRBV6-3 and TRBJ1-1; no firm D call. There are 14 residues in the CDR3. Trimming removed 5 bases at V and 0 bases at J, with 10 bases between. In germline, CDR1 is MNHEY, CDR2 SVGEGT. In DNA form, the CDR3 reads TGTGCCAGCAGTAAAACATACATGAACACTGAAGCTTTCTTT. Translated: CASSKTYMNTEAFF.

The rearrangement joins TRBV20-1 to TRBJ2-7; D call uncertain. This CDR3 is 11 amino acids long. Looked up from germline, CDR1 is DFQATT and CDR2 is SNEGSKA (reference sequence). V shed 5 bases and J shed 6 bases, with 11 bases lying between them. The CDR3, as DNA: TGCAGTGCTCAACTTGCGCGCGAGCAGTACTTC. It is translated as CSAQLAREQYF.

The V and J genes are TRBV7-2 and TRBJ2-5; 7 bases are shared with TRBD2. V was clipped by 5 bases and J by 2 bases; unmatched bases: 11. Germline assignment: CDR1 SGHTA and CDR2 FQGNSA. The CDR3 loop spans 16 amino acids. CDR3 nucleotides: TGTGCCAGCAGCCCCCTAGGGAGCGGGATTCAAGAGACCCAGTACTTC. It yields the protein CASSPLGSGIQETQYF.

This clone was detected many times. J is TRBJ2-5 and V is TRBV10-3, with D possibly TRBD1 on 7 matching bases. CDR1 is ENHRY and CDR2 is SYGVKD in the germline V gene. The CDR3 contains 12 residues. V dropped 8 bases and J dropped 5 bases, with 12 bases sitting between them. CDR3 residues: CAIGGGWETQYF. The CDR3 DNA follows: TGTGCCATCGGAGGGGGCTGGGAGACCCAGTACTTC.

The chain carries TRBV5-1 and TRBJ2-5; 10 nucleotides agree with TRBD2. Germline assignment: CDR1 SGHRS and CDR2 YFSETQ. This CDR3 has 15 residues. V gave up 4 bases and J gave up 4 bases; unmatched junction bases: 7. The CDR3 spells CASSPAGGWGETQYF. The CDR3 DNA sequence: TGCGCCAGCAGCCCAGCGGGAGGGTGGGGAGAGACCCAGTACTTC.

This clone occurred once. This chain joins TRBV9 and TRBJ2-2, with a tentative D call TRBD2 (7 bases). This CDR3 spans 15 amino acids. V gave up 2 bases and J gave up 7 bases, with 15 bases separating them. Germline V lookup: CDR1 SGDLS, CDR2 YYNGEE. The CDR3 DNA sequence: TGTGCCAGCAGCGTTCTAGCGGAGGGGGGCGGGGAGCTGTTTTTT. This sequence encodes CASSVLAEGGGELFF. Supplemented by reference TRBV9 and TRBJ2-2, the full variable domain reads DSGVTQTPKHLITATGQRVTLRCSPRSGDLSVYWYQQSLDQGLQFLIQYYNGEERAKGNILERFSAQQFPDLHSELNLSSLELGDSALYFCASSVLAEGGGELFFGEGSRLTVL.

CDR3 nucleotide sequence: TGTGCCAGCAGCTCCAACAGGAATGAGCAGTTCTTC. This sequence encodes CASSSNRNEQFF. The chain uses TRBV5-6 and TRBJ2-1, with a tentative D call TRBD1 (5 bases). This CDR3 comprises 12 residues. Germline assignment: CDR1 SGHDT and CDR2 YYEEEE. The V gene lost 3 bases and the J gene lost 7 bases, with 8 bases spanning the gap.

The chain combines TRBV4-2 with TRBJ2-1, with 11 bases aligning to TRBD2. Germline CDR1 is LGHNA and CDR2 is YNFKEQ. Trimming at V came to 0 bases and at J to 7 bases, leaving 5 bases not matched to a gene. The CDR3 loop spans 16 amino acids. The CDR3 is CASSQELAGELNEQFF. CDR3 bases: TGTGCCAGCAGCCAAGAACTAGCGGGAGAATTGAATGAGCAGTTCTTC.

The V gene is TRBV11-2, the J gene TRBJ2-7, with 14 positions matching TRBD2. CDR3 length: 15 residues. The V segment lost 5 bases and the J segment 4 bases; nucleotides outside the gene matches: 4. Germline values: CDR1 SGHAT, CDR2 FQNNGV. CDR3 loop: CASSAGLAGAYEQYF. The CDR3 coding sequence is TGTGCCAGCAGCGCGGGACTAGCGGGAGCTTACGAGCAGTACTTC.

This chain links TRBV19 with TRBJ2-5, with TRBD2 identical over 8 bases. This CDR3 region has 14 residues. With 6 bases clipped from V and 5 bases from J, the junction kept 8 bases outside the gene matches. Germline V gene sequence: CDR1 LNHDA, CDR2 SQIVND (reference sequence). The CDR3 loop reads CASSGRAEWETQYF. CDR3 nucleotides: TGTGCCAGTAGCGGGAGGGCCGAGTGGGAGACCCAGTACTTC.

The chain is built from TRBV11-2 and TRBJ1-2, with D perhaps TRBD1 (6 bases). V lost 0 bases to trimming and J lost 8 bases, with 19 bases between them. The CDR3 is 16 residues long. Germline V CDR1 and CDR2: SGHAT, FQNNGV. The CDR3 spells CASSLEGGPRPAGYTF. The CDR3 DNA follows: TGTGCCAGCAGCTTAGAAGGGGGACCGAGGCCTGCGGGCTACACCTTC.

The chain couples TRBV5-6 to TRBJ2-5; D unclear. Germline assignment: CDR1 SGHDT and CDR2 YYEEEE. The CDR3 contains 13 residues. V was pared by 0 bases and J by 5 bases, with 8 bases between. CDR3 nucleotide sequence: TGTGCCAGCAGCTTGGTGGTCCGGGAGACCCAGTACTTC. Residues: CASSLVVRETQYF.

V is TRBV5-5 and J is TRBJ2-5, with D possibly TRBD1 on 6 matching bases. CDR1 and CDR2 from the germline V gene are SGHKS and YYEKEE (reference sequence). Trimming removed 0 bases from V and 3 bases from J, with 9 bases in between. The CDR3 length is 14 residues. CDR3: CASSLGGQEETQYF. As DNA, the CDR3 is TGTGCCAGCAGCTTGGGGGGGCAGGAAGAGACCCAGTACTTC.

The rearrangement joins TRBV7-2 to TRBJ1-6; the D gene is possibly TRBD1 (6 bases). Germline V gives CDR1 SGHTA, CDR2 FQGNSA. This CDR3 is built from 16 residues. Trimming removed 1 base from V and 9 bases from J, with 16 bases in between. CDR3 sequence reads: CASSLGGGQKGSPLHF. The CDR3 DNA sequence: TGTGCCAGCAGCTTAGGGGGGGGGCAGAAGGGTTCACCCCTCCACTTT.

J is TRBJ2-7 and V is TRBV11-2; D possibly corresponds to TRBD1 (7 bases). The length of the CDR3 is 15 residues. Germline values: CDR1 SGHAT, CDR2 FQNNGV. Trimming took off 2 bases at V and 1 base at J, with 12 bases between the two ends. The CDR3 DNA follows: TGTGCCAGCAGCTTACCAGGGGGGAAATCCTACGAGCAGTACTTC. Protein sequence: CASSLPGGKSYEQYF.

This chain links TRBV30 with TRBJ1-6; D gene unclear. Germline V gene data show CDR1 as GTSNPN and CDR2 as SVGIG (reference sequence). V was pared by 1 base and J by 6 bases, with 13 bases between. The CDR3 sequence is 15 residues long. The CDR3 protein is CAWSENSNLNSPLHF. In nucleotides, the CDR3 is TGTGCCTGGAGTGAAAATAGCAACCTTAATTCACCCCTCCACTTT.

The chain carries TRBV24-1 and TRBJ1-4, with D possibly being TRBD1 (5 bases). Germline CDR1 and CDR2: KGHDR and SFDVKD. Trimming pared 5 bases from V and 0 bases from J, leaving 12 bases between. The CDR3 totals 16 residues. CDR3 sequence: CATSGGPGATNEKLFF. The CDR3 bases are TGTGCCACCAGTGGAGGCCCGGGGGCAACTAATGAAAAACTGTTTTTT.

The chain combines TRBV7-2 with TRBJ2-3, with 16 nucleotides matching TRBD2. After removal of 6 bases from V and 6 bases from J, the junction contained 9 bases not matched to a gene. Germline CDR1 SGHTA, CDR2 FQGNSA. The CDR3 is made up of 17 amino acids. CDR3 DNA: TGTGCCAGCAGTTTTACCCGGGGACTAGCGGGGGGGGATACGCAGTATTTT. It encodes CASSFTRGLAGGDTQYF.

The chain links TRBV12-5 to TRBJ1-3; tentative D call: TRBD1 (6 bases). Trimming removed 1 base at V and 1 base at J, with 11 bases between. CDR1 LGHNT and CDR2 FRNRAP come from the germline V gene. The CDR3 has 16 residues. CDR3 DNA sequence: TGTGCTAGTGGTTTGGGAGGCAGGGGTTCTGGAAACACCATATATTTT. It codes for CASGLGGRGSGNTIYF.

V usage is TRBV19 and J usage is TRBJ2-5, with TRBD2 matching 7 bases. Germline CDR1 is LNHDA and CDR2 is SQIVND (reference sequence). After removal of 6 bases from V and 5 bases from J, the junction contained 9 bases not matched to a gene. The CDR3 extends over 14 amino acids. The CDR3 DNA is TGTGCCAGTAGGGGCCGGGAGGTTGAGGAGACCCAGTACTTC. Its translation: CASRGREVEETQYF. Full variable domain (missing parts from reference TRBV19 and TRBJ2-5): DGGITQSPKYLFRKEGQNVTLSCEQNLNHDAMYWYRQDPGQGLRLIYYSQIVNDFQKGDIAEGYSVSREKKESFPLTVTSAQKNPTAFYLCASRGREVEETQYFGPGTRLLVL.

V is TRBV28 and J is TRBJ1-2; the D is unclear. The CDR3 length is 11 residues. The germline gives CDR1 MDHEN, CDR2 SYDVKM. The V end was cut by 8 bases, the J end by 8 bases, with 12 bases between. CDR3 nucleotide sequence: TGTGCCAGCTATCGTTTCCCGGGCTACACCTTC. This gives the protein CASYRFPGYTF.

This clone came up a few times. The chain has TRBV5-1 and TRBJ2-2, with 8 bases lining up with TRBD1. From germline, CDR1 is SGHRS and CDR2 YFSETQ. CDR3 length: 16 residues. V shed 4 bases, J shed 4 bases, and the junction held 9 bases outside the gene matches. The CDR3 here is CASSDPGTGSTGELFF. Here the CDR3 DNA reads TGCGCCAGCAGCGACCCCGGGACAGGTTCCACCGGGGAGCTGTTTTTT.

This chain connects TRBV5-1 to TRBJ2-3, with a weak D call TRBD2 (6 bases). V lost 3 bases and J 1 base, leaving 12 bases between the germline ends. The germline CDR1 and CDR2 sequences are SGHRS and YFSETQ. The CDR3 loop spans 15 amino acids. This chain's CDR3 is CASSSDPSGTDTQYF. The CDR3 DNA follows: TGCGCCAGCAGCTCGGATCCTAGCGGCACAGATACGCAGTATTTT. Full variable domain (remainder filled in from reference TRBV5-1 and TRBJ2-3): KAGVTQTPRYLIKTRGQQVTLSCSPISGHRSVSWYQQTPGQGLQFLFEYFSETQRNKGNFPGRFSGRQFSNSRSEMNVSTLELGDSALYLCASSSDPSGTDTQYFGPGTRLTVL.

The genes are TRBV19 and TRBJ2-7; 11 bases are shared with TRBD1. The V gene's germline CDR1 is LNHDA and CDR2 SQIVND (reference sequence). The CDR3 totals 14 residues. V was clipped by 7 bases and J by 5 bases; unmatched bases: 7. The CDR3, as DNA: TGTGCCAGTATCGGAGGGACAGGGGGTCACGAGCAGTACTTC. The encoded protein is CASIGGTGGHEQYF.

The rearrangement links TRBV5-1 to TRBJ1-6; TRBD1 matches 7 bases. The CDR3 runs 16 residues. The V segment lost 4 bases and the J segment 4 bases; nucleotides outside the gene matches: 8. Germline CDR1 SGHRS, CDR2 YFSETQ. CDR3 DNA sequence: TGCGCCAGCAGCCGGGGAGAGGGACAGTATAATTCACCCCTCCACTTT. Translation: CASSRGEGQYNSPLHF.